This TCR beta chain emerged from a study of response to subunit inactivated influenza vaccine. Study results and limitations: The authors suggested that few new T cells are recruited per seasonal influenza vaccination.

TCRdb re-derived calls from the RT-PCR reads in MiXCR, one entry per CDR3 protein. The sample shows about 170,000 distinct CDR3 sequences, around a tenth of them seen only once. A word on this clonotype: Its antigen is still unknown.

The V segment lost 2 bases and the J segment 0 bases; nucleotides outside the gene matches: 4. The CDR3 length is 16 residues. CDR1 SGDLS and CDR2 YYNGEE come from the germline V gene. The TCR originated in a man between 50 and 75 years old who received an inactivated influenza vaccine. This chain connects TRBV9 to TRBJ2-2; 7 nucleotides match TRBD2. The specimen comprised CD8+ T cells sorted from PBMCs, sampled 23 to 25 months after vaccination. Written as DNA, the CDR3 is TGTGCCAGCAGCGTGGGCCTAGCGGCGAACACCGGGGAGCTGTTTTTT. Translation gives CASSVGLAANTGELFF.